This T cell receptor (beta chain) was sequenced in a study of beta chain features in type 1 diabetes. A few counts support this clone. The antigen remains unidentified. Donors underwent one heparinised blood draw, around 100 mL on average. Sorting that relied on CD45RO/CCR7/CD25/CD127/CD95/CD27 yielded CD4+ naive, central memory, regulatory and stem cell-like memory cells. Broader study findings: Junctions at VDJ sites from type 1 diabetes patients had fewer insertions and more deletions.

Between the trimmed V and J ends, which lost 2 bases and 6 bases, there was a span of 19 bases. Germline CDR1 MNHEY, CDR2 SVGAGI. This CDR3 region has 16 residues. Every isolated RNA sample was fully reverse transcribed, so sequencing captured expressed TCRB transcripts. Generated by immunoSEQ multiplex PCR, the TCRdb table keeps only in-frame clones and is missing some. This sample carries 680,000 or so clones, roughly 15% of them seen once, and the ten largest clones take about 0.097%. This chain links TRBV6-5 with TRBJ1-2; D possibly corresponds to TRBD1 (6 bases). Material for sequencing was naive CD4+ T cells from blood. This clonotype was sampled from a young man in good health. The CDR3 region has the DNA TGTGCCAGCAGTTACATATCCCGCGGGGGCGCGGATGGCTACACCTTC. This codes for CASSYISRGGADGYTF.